A single T cell receptor beta chain is shown here with its context. Its antigen has not been determined. No much larger clone is present one base from it, and per-base qualities are unavailable. This sample was included in a study of beta chain features in type 1 diabetes (dated by TCRdb to 2016 to 2019). Regarding the complete study: No differences in mean age, gender distribution, total cell number or subset yield were found between patients and healthy donors. The study compared TCRB repertoires of sorted circulating CD4+ T cell subsets between recently diagnosed type 1 diabetes patients and matched healthy donors. A total of under 120,000,000 sorted cells were examined across all samples, and RNA yield correlated strongly with the number of cells per subset. Regulatory and stem cell-like memory subsets were obtained from only 8 patients and roughly eight healthy donors, while naive and central memory subsets were obtained from all 30 or so donors. What the research found in general, with its limitations: Only small numbers of individuals were included in the HLA sub-analyses, which left unresolved whether HLA type had any influence on TCRB rearrangement. PCR may preferentially amplify shorter templates, but because patient and control samples were amplified and corrected together, any resulting skew would affect both groups equally. At VDJ recombination sites, patients with type 1 diabetes made fewer insertions and deleted more nucleotides, a pattern implying thymic rearrangement abnormalities. Type 1 diabetes patients showed a moderate but significant shortening of TCRB CDR3 length in all four CD4+ subsets. The naive, central memory and regulatory TCRB repertoires appeared to resemble one another more closely among patients than among healthy donors. Because cDNA was sequenced instead of genomic DNA, activated cells with high expression could be over-represented, although the groups did not differ in activation or CD3 levels.

The entire isolated RNA was reverse transcribed using the High Capacity cDNA Reverse Transcription Kit, and thus expressed TCRB transcripts were sequenced. Deep immunoSEQ sequencing was applied to naive, central memory and regulatory T cell samples, giving an average of around 3.8 million total reads per sample. After sorted cells were lysed in RLT buffer, RNA was extracted with DNase-treated RNeasy Micro or Mini kits, with the choice depending on cell number. Each cell subset was processed on its own to prevent cross-contamination, while patient and healthy donor samples were processed together. The immunoSEQ multiplex PCR was used to amplify TCRB sequences from cDNA, generating 87-bp fragments that spanned the CDR3 region. Amplicons were sequenced on the Illumina HiSeq platform. From the authors' description of their analysis: Synthetic template baselines were used to correct PCR bias computationally, reads within Hamming distance 2 were collapsed together, and singletons that could not be merged were discarded. Reads were aligned against IMGT so that V, D and J genes, CDR3 length and insertions or deletions at six rearrangement sites could be assigned. Within each subset, clonotype counts were normalized to the number of sorted cells before true diversity and Gini coefficients were calculated with the tcR R package. The overlap coefficient, calculated on TCRB nucleotide sequences, was used to measure repertoire sharing. TCRdb re-hosts the immuneACCESS table, in-frame sequences only. Its copies lack some clones; in the studies checked, an unresolved V gene accounts for under half of them, and the cause for the rest is not known. V and J calls and clone size follow that table, whereas D and trimming were derived from the DNA. The sample table contains about 370,000 clones; only one count was recorded for over 8.5% of them. Together, the top ten hold 0.45% to 0.65% of the sample.

The V end loses 2 bases and the J end loses 0 bases, and a stretch of 7 bases separates them. Taken from the germline V gene, the CDR1 and CDR2 loops are SGHTA and FQGNSA. The CDR3, cysteine through phenylalanine, is 15 amino acids long. CDR3 DNA is the only sequence kept; it has 45 bases, read in frame from the first base. Each donor gave one peripheral blood draw, around 100 mL on average, collected into heparinised tubes. A BD FACSAria II and a panel including CD45RO, CCR7, CD25, CD127, CD95 and CD27 were used to sort naive, central memory, regulatory and stem cell-like memory CD4+ T cells. Purity was above 95% for every sorted population. PBMCs were separated immediately by Lymphoprep density gradient centrifugation and were stained directly, without being cultured. Samples were stained and sorted in pairs, with one healthy donor and one patient per experiment, so that batch effects were minimized.

This TCR was recovered from a man between 25 and 39 years old with type 1 diabetes. Material: central memory CD4+ T cells from blood. The rearranged segments are TRBV7-2 and TRBJ2-2, and the D gene may be TRBD1, 5 bases matching. The DNA sequence follows: TGTGCCAGCAGCTTATGGGGCGCGAACACCGGGGAGCTGTTTTTT. Protein translation: CASSLWGANTGELFF. Reference TRBV7-2 and TRBJ2-2 genes cover what lies past the CDR3, so the full variable domain is GAGVSQSPSNKVTEKGKDVELRCDPISGHTALYWYRQSLGQGLEFLIYFQGNSAPDKSGLPSDRFSAERTGGSVSTLTIQRTQQEDSAVYLCASSLWGANTGELFFGEGSRLTVL.